These 28 T cell receptor beta chains were sequenced from one sample in a study of T cell responses to AZD1222 COVID-19 vaccine. Using immunoSEQ multiplex PCR, the repertoire was profiled, and TCRdb retains in-frame clones only, with some absent. The profile covers 98,000 or so clones, with about four fifths appearing a single time and approximately 15% taken by the ten largest. The sample in question was peripheral blood, obtained 28 days after the second AZD1222 dose. All receptors derive from an adult who received the AZD1222 COVID-19 vaccine.

The count of this clone is one. The chain has TRBV7-9 and TRBJ2-3; 13 bases align to TRBD2. The CDR3 has 18 amino acids. Germline CDR1 SEHNR, CDR2 FQNEAQ (reference sequence). J lost 5 bases, V lost 5 bases, and 13 bases had no gene match. The CDR3 sequence: CASSPGLAGAYGGDTQYF. CDR3 nucleotide sequence: TGTGCCAGCAGCCCCGGACTAGCGGGGGCCTACGGGGGAGATACGCAGTATTTT.

This rearrangement joins TRBV21-1 to TRBJ2-4; TRBD1, the D gene given by the table, was not confirmed from the DNA. TRBV21-1 is a listed pseudogene. The CDR3 covers 14 residues. In DNA, the CDR3 is TGTGCCAGCAGCAAAGCGGCAGGGCGCAACATTCAGTACTTC. This sequence encodes CASSKAAGRNIQYF.

This chain links TRBV4-3 with TRBJ1-6; no definite D call. Germline V lookup: CDR1 LGHNA, CDR2 YSLEER. There are 17 residues in the CDR3. V was shortened by 0 bases and J by 9 bases, with 18 bases between the two germline ends. The DNA for the CDR3 is TGCGCCAGCAGCCAAGAAACGGGTGTCGGTGCGCTTTCACCCCTCCACTTT. As protein: CASSQETGVGALSPLHF.

The chain combines TRBV5-1 with TRBJ2-3; D is possibly TRBD2 (6 bases). The germline V and J ends were trimmed by 5 bases and 4 bases, with 14 bases remaining between them. The germline CDR1 and CDR2 sequences are SGHRS and YFSETQ. The length of the CDR3 is 14 residues. The CDR3 coding sequence is TGCGCCAGCAGGGCCGGAGGGGCTGCAGATACGCAGTATTTT. Translation: CASRAGGAADTQYF.

The chain recombines TRBV11-1 with TRBJ1-1, with D unresolved. The CDR3 length is 12 residues. Germline CDR1 reads SGHAT; CDR2 reads FQDESV (reference sequence). V dropped 8 bases and J dropped 4 bases, with 11 bases sitting between them. The chain's CDR3 is CASGPLFTEAFF. The CDR3 bases are TGTGCCAGCGGACCGCTATTCACTGAAGCTTTCTTT. Combining the CDR3 with reference TRBV11-1 and TRBJ1-1 gives the whole variable domain EAEVAQSPRYKITEKSQAVAFWCDPISGHATLYWYRQILGQGPELLVQFQDESVVDDSQLPKDRFSAERLKGVDSTLKIQPAELGDSAMYLCASGPLFTEAFFGQGTRLTVV.

This clone has just one count. The chain links TRBV7-9 to TRBJ1-2; D gene uncertain. The germline V and J ends were trimmed by 2 bases and 6 bases, with 10 bases remaining between them. The CDR3 extends over 13 amino acids. The germline V gene has CDR1 SEHNR and CDR2 FQNEAQ (reference sequence). CDR3 protein: CASSLLGRDGYTF. DNA of the CDR3: TGTGCCAGCAGCTTACTGGGGAGGGATGGCTACACCTTC.

V is TRBV18 and J is TRBJ2-3; 8 nucleotides agree with TRBD2. The CDR3 sequence is 15 residues long. The V and J ends lost 3 bases and 2 bases, in that order; junction bases with no gene match: 4. In germline, CDR1 is KGHSH, CDR2 LQKENI. In DNA form, the CDR3 reads TGTGCCAGCTCACCTTTAGCGGGAATCACAGATACGCAGTATTTT. This encodes CASSPLAGITDTQYF. Complete variable domain (other parts from reference TRBV18 and TRBJ2-3): NAGVMQNPRHLVRRRGQEARLRCSPMKGHSHVYWYRQLPEEGLKFMVYLQKENIIDESGMPKERFSAEFPKEGPSILRIQQVVRGDSAAYFCASSPLAGITDTQYFGPGTRLTVL.

The V gene is TRBV3-1 (or the pseudogene TRBV3-2), the J gene TRBJ1-2; 8 nucleotides align to TRBD1. Germline CDR1 LGHDT, CDR2 YNNKEL (reference sequence). The CDR3 is 15 amino acids. After removal of 1 base from V and 8 bases from J, the junction contained 9 bases not matched to a gene. CDR3 sequence: CASSQVGQGASGYTF. CDR3 DNA: TGTGCCAGCAGCCAAGTCGGACAGGGAGCAAGCGGCTACACCTTC.

This clone has only one observation. V gene TRBV11-2 combines with J gene TRBJ2-1; 8 nucleotides agree with TRBD1. Germline values: CDR1 SGHAT, CDR2 FQNNGV. The V gene end was trimmed by 5 bases and the J gene end by 4 bases; junction bases not matched to a gene: 4. The CDR3 is 14 residues long. The CDR3 DNA follows: TGTGCCAGCAGCCCCGGGACAGGATACAATGAGCAGTTCTTC. It codes for CASSPGTGYNEQFF. Supplemented by reference TRBV11-2 and TRBJ2-1, the full variable domain reads EAGVAQSPRYKIIEKRQSVAFWCNPISGHATLYWYQQILGQGPKLLIQFQNNGVVDDSQLPKDRFSAERLKGVDSTLKIQPAKLEDSAVYLCASSPGTGYNEQFFGPGTRLTVL.

A single count supports this clone. V and J are TRBV19 and TRBJ1-2; no clear D. The length of the CDR3 is 13 residues. Germline CDR1 LNHDA, CDR2 SQIVND (reference sequence). V lost 3 bases to trimming and J lost 4 bases, with 9 bases between them. CDR3: CASSIGQIYGYTF. CDR3 DNA: TGTGCCAGTAGTATCGGTCAGATCTATGGCTACACCTTC. Full variable domain (missing parts from reference TRBV19 and TRBJ1-2): DGGITQSPKYLFRKEGQNVTLSCEQNLNHDAMYWYRQDPGQGLRLIYYSQIVNDFQKGDIAEGYSVSREKKESFPLTVTSAQKNPTAFYLCASSIGQIYGYTFGSGTRLTVV.

This chain connects TRBV11-2 to TRBJ2-2; D is unclear. The CDR3 covers 13 residues. V lost 8 bases and J 7 bases, leaving 14 bases between the germline ends. CDR1 is SGHAT, CDR2 FQNNGV, per germline. The CDR3 sequence is CASLFSGGGELFF. The CDR3 coding sequence is TGTGCCAGCTTGTTTTCCGGCGGCGGGGAGCTGTTTTTT.

The rearrangement links TRBV11-1 to TRBJ1-4; no reliable D call. The V gene lost 5 bases and the J gene lost 6 bases, with 16 bases spanning the gap. Germline CDR1 SGHAT, CDR2 FQDESV (reference sequence). This CDR3 has 15 amino acids. The CDR3 spells CASSPEEGADEKLFF. CDR3 sequence (DNA): TGTGCCAGCAGCCCGGAGGAGGGCGCTGATGAAAAACTGTTTTTT. Complete variable domain (other parts from reference TRBV11-1 and TRBJ1-4): EAEVAQSPRYKITEKSQAVAFWCDPISGHATLYWYRQILGQGPELLVQFQDESVVDDSQLPKDRFSAERLKGVDSTLKIQPAELGDSAMYLCASSPEEGADEKLFFGSGTQLSVL.

This clone was counted only a few times. The CDR3 is CASSLEGSGNTIYF. CDR3 bases: TGCGCCAGCAGCCTAGAAGGCTCTGGAAACACCATATATTTT. The chain carries TRBV4-3 and TRBJ1-3; no clear D. The ends were cut back, 4 bases at V and 0 bases at J, with 7 bases in the middle. The germline CDR1 and CDR2 sequences are LGHNA and YSLEER. This CDR3 has 14 residues.

This CDR3 reads CASSQQQGVHNEQFF. CDR3 DNA sequence: TGCGCCAGCAGCCAACAACAGGGTGTGCACAATGAGCAGTTCTTC. V gene TRBV4-3 combines with J gene TRBJ2-1, with D perhaps matching TRBD1 (6 bases). Between the trimmed V and J ends, which lost 2 bases and 5 bases, there was a span of 13 bases. Germline values: CDR1 LGHNA, CDR2 YSLEER. The CDR3 covers 15 residues.

V usage is TRBV7-9 and J usage is TRBJ2-7, with 9 nucleotides matching TRBD2. This CDR3 spans 16 amino acids. Germline V lookup: CDR1 SEHNR, CDR2 FQNEAQ (reference sequence). After removal of 5 bases from V and 6 bases from J, the junction contained 14 bases not matched to a gene. CDR3 nucleotide sequence: TGTGCCAGCAGCCCAGGGGTCGGCGGGAGGGCTCGCGAGCAGTACTTC. It is translated as CASSPGVGGRAREQYF.

The genes are TRBV3-1 (or the pseudogene TRBV3-2) and TRBJ1-3; D remains ambiguous. Germline values: CDR1 LGHDT, CDR2 YNNKEL (reference sequence). V gave up 1 base and J gave up 7 bases, with 11 bases separating them. The CDR3 runs 14 residues. CDR3: CASSQVPDGNTIYF. In DNA form, the CDR3 reads TGTGCCAGCAGCCAAGTCCCCGACGGGAACACCATATATTTT.

The chain combines TRBV7-3 with TRBJ2-3, with 10 bases identical to TRBD2. V was pared by 0 bases and J by 5 bases, with 8 bases of the junction left unmatched. CDR3 length equals 17 residues. Germline CDR1 SGHTA, CDR2 FQGTGA. The CDR3 region is CASSLTTGAGGLDTQYF. For the CDR3, the DNA is TGTGCCAGCAGCTTAACAACGGGAGCGGGAGGGTTAGATACGCAGTATTTT.

The V and J genes are TRBV5-4 and TRBJ1-4, with 7 bases fitting TRBD1. V trimming: 2 bases; J trimming: 5 bases; junction bases outside the gene matches: 0. CDR3 length equals 13 residues. CDR1 is SGHNT, CDR2 YYREEE, per germline (reference sequence). This chain's CDR3 is CASSLQGNEKLFF. CDR3 coding DNA: TGTGCCAGCAGCTTACAGGGGAATGAAAAACTGTTTTTT.

In this sample, this clone turned up a few times. The V and J genes are TRBV3-1 (or the pseudogene TRBV3-2) and TRBJ1-5; D call uncertain. The CDR3 loop spans 13 amino acids. Trimming removed 1 base at V and 5 bases at J, with 6 bases between. Germline V lookup: CDR1 LGHDT, CDR2 YNNKEL (reference sequence). Here the CDR3 reads CASSQGVYQPQHF. CDR3 DNA sequence: TGTGCCAGCAGCCAAGGGGTCTATCAGCCCCAGCATTTT.

The V gene is TRBV7-9, the J gene TRBJ1-1; TRBD1 agrees at 7 bases. This CDR3 contains 13 residues. Germline V CDR1 and CDR2: SEHNR, FQNEAQ (reference sequence). The trim removed 5 bases at V and 1 base at J, leaving 1 base unmatched. The CDR3 loop is CASSRDRNTEAFF. DNA of the CDR3: TGTGCCAGCAGCAGGGACAGGAACACTGAAGCTTTCTTT.

The rearrangement links TRBV18 to TRBJ2-7, with D maybe TRBD2 (5 bases). Trimming removed 5 bases from V and 3 bases from J, with 11 bases in between. Looked up from germline, CDR1 is KGHSH and CDR2 is LQKENI. There are 13 residues in the CDR3. The CDR3 reads CASSTRTDYEQYF. CDR3 in DNA: TGTGCCAGCTCAACTAGGACGGACTACGAGCAGTACTTC.

This clone was detected only a few times. This chain connects TRBV24-1 to TRBJ1-1; TRBD1 matches 9 bases. V was clipped by 5 bases and J by 8 bases; unmatched bases: 5. Germline-derived CDR1 and CDR2 are KGHDR and SFDVKD. There are 13 residues in the CDR3. For the CDR3, the DNA is TGTGCCACCAGTGCCCAAGGGACAGGGGAAGCTTTCTTT. This sequence encodes CATSAQGTGEAFF.

V usage is TRBV7-9 and J usage is TRBJ2-3, with D perhaps TRBD2 (7 bases). Trimming took 2 bases from V and 5 from J, leaving 14 bases between them. The CDR3 extends over 15 amino acids. In germline, CDR1 is SEHNR, CDR2 FQNEAQ (reference sequence). For the CDR3, the DNA is TGTGCCAGCAGCTTAATGGCGGGGGCAGTAGATACGCAGTATTTT. As protein: CASSLMAGAVDTQYF.

This clone turned up a few times. The chain links TRBV3-1 (or the pseudogene TRBV3-2) to TRBJ1-3; no reliable D call. CDR3 length: 16 residues. Germline assignment: CDR1 LGHDT and CDR2 YNNKEL (reference sequence). Trimming cost V 3 bases and J 2 bases, with 14 bases left between them. CDR3 sequence (DNA): TGTGCCAGCAGCCATGCCGTGGCAGGCGCTGGAAACACCATATATTTT. It codes for CASSHAVAGAGNTIYF.

This clone appeared a few times. The chain employs TRBV29-1 and TRBJ1-1; TRBD1 matches at 7 bases. The CDR3 runs to 15 residues. CDR1 SQVTM and CDR2 ANQGSEA come from the germline V gene. Germline trimming cut 5 bases from V and 0 bases from J; bases unmatched to any gene: 9. Here the CDR3 DNA reads TGCAGCGTTACTGGACAGGTGTTGATGAACACTGAAGCTTTCTTT. Protein product: CSVTGQVLMNTEAFF.

This clone was observed a few times. V gene TRBV29-1 combines with J gene TRBJ2-1; no definite D call. The CDR3 is 11 residues long. Germline CDR1 SQVTM, CDR2 ANQGSEA. V lost 3 bases and J 4 bases, leaving 4 bases between the germline ends. The CDR3 DNA is TGCAGCGTTGAGCGATACAATGAGCAGTTCTTC. The encoded protein is CSVERYNEQFF.

V is TRBV5-5 and J is TRBJ2-7, with D maybe TRBD1 (6 bases). Germline CDR1 reads SGHKS; CDR2 reads YYEKEE (reference sequence). V lost 0 bases, J lost 3 bases, and 13 bases lay in between. This CDR3 is 15 amino acids long. The CDR3 DNA follows: TGTGCCAGCAGCTTGGTGCAGGGGAGTTTCTACGAGCAGTACTTC. Its protein product is CASSLVQGSFYEQYF.

V and J are TRBV5-4 and TRBJ1-2; possibly TRBD1 for D (5 bases). The V and J ends lost 7 bases and 4 bases respectively, with 23 bases between them. This CDR3 region has 16 residues. Germline CDR1 reads SGHNT; CDR2 reads YYREEE (reference sequence). The CDR3 DNA reads as TGTGCCAGCGTGCGTTCGACAGTTCCCGGTTCCTATGGCTACACCTTC. Translated, it gives CASVRSTVPGSYGYTF.